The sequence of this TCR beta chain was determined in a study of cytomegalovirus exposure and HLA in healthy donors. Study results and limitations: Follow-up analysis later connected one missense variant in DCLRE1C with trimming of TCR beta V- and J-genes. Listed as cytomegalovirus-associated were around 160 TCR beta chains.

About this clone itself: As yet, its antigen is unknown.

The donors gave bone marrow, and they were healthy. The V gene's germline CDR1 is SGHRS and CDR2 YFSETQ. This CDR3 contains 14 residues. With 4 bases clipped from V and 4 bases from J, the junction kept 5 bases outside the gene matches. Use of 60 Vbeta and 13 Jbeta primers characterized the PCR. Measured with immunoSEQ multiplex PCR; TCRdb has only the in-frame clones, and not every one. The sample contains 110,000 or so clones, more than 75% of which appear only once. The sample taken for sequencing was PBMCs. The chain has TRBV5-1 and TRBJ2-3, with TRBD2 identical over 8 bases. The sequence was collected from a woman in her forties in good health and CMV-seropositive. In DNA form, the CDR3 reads TGCGCCAGCAGCCCCACGGGGGGGCCAGATACGCAGTATTTT. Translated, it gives CASSPTGGPDTQYF.